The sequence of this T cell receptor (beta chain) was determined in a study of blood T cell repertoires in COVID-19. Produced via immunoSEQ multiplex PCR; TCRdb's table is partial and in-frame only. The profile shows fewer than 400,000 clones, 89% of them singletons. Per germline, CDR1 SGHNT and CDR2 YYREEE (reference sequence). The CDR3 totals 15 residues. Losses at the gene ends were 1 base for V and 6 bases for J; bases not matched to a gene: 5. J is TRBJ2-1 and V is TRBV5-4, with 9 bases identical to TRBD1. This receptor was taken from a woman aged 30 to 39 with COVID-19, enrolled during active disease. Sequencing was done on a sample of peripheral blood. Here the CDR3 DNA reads TGTGCCAGCAGCTTGAGGGACAGGGTGTTCAATGAGCAGTTCTTC. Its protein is CASSLRDRVFNEQFF.